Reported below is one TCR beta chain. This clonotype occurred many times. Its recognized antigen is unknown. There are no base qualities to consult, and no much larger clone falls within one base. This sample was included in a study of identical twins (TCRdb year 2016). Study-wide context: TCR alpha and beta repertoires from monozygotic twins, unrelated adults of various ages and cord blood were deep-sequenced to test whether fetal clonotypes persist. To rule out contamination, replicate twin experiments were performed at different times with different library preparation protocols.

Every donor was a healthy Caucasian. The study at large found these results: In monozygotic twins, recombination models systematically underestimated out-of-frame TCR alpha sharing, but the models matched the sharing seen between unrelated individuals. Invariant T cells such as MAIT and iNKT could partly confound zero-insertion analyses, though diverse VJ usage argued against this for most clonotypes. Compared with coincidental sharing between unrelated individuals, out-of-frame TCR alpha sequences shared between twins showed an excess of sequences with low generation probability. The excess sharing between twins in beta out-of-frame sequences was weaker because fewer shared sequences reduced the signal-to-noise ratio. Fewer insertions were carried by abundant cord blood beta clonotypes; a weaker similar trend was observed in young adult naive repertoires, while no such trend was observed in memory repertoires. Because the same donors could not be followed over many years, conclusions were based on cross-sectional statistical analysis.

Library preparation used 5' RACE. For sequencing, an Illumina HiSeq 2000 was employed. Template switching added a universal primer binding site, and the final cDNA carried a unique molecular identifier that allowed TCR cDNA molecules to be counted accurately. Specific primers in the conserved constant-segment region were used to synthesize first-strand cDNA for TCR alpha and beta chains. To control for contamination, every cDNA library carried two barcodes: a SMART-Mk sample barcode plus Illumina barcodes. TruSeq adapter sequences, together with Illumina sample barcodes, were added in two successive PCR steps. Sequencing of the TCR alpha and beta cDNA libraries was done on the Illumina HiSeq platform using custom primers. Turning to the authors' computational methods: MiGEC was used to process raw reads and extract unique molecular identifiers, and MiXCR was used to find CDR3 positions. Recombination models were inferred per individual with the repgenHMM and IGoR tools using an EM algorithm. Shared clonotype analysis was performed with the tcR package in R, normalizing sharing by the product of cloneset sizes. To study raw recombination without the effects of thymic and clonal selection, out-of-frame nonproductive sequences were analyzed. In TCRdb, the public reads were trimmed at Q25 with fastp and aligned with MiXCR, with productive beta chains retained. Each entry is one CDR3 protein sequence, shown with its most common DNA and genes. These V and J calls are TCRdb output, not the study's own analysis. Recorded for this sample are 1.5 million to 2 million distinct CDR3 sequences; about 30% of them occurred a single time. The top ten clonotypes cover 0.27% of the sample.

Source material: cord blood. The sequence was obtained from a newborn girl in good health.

Here the CDR3 is given as CASSPLTGSYGYTF. The DNA sequence reads TGTGCCAGCAGTCCCCTGACCGGCTCTTATGGCTACACCTTC. The chain is made from TRBV27 and TRBJ1-2; no D gene call is confident. Relative to germline, V is 5 bases shorter and J is 5 bases shorter, with 15 bases between their ends. CDR1 and CDR2, looked up from the germline V gene (reference sequence), are MNHEY and SMNVEV. The CDR3 goes from the cysteine to the phenylalanine over 14 residues. Left in the record is the CDR3 DNA by itself, 42 bases read in frame from the first base.